The 5 T cell receptor beta chains below were found in one sample sequenced in a study of blood T cell repertoires in COVID-19. Repertoires were generated with immunoSEQ multiplex PCR, while TCRdb's copy carries only in-frame clones and drops some. The data contain tens of thousands of clones, 75% to 85% of them seen just once; the ten biggest clones take up roughly 7%. The specimen sequenced was peripheral blood. These receptors were obtained from a man aged 60 to 69 with acute or convalescent COVID-19.

The chain combines TRBV14 with TRBJ1-1; 10 bases map to TRBD1. V shed 4 bases, J shed 7 bases, and the junction held 6 bases outside the gene matches. The length of the CDR3 is 14 residues. Germline V CDR1 and CDR2: SGHDN, FVKESK. The DNA for the CDR3 is TGTGCCAGCAGCCGACCGGGACAGGGGATTGAAGCTTTCTTT. Translated, it gives CASSRPGQGIEAFF. The complete variable domain, with remaining parts taken from reference TRBV14 and TRBJ1-1, reads EAGVTQFPSHSVIEKGQTVTLRCDPISGHDNLYWYRRVMGKEIKFLLHFVKESKQDESGMPNNRFLAERTGGTYSTLKVQPAELEDSGVYFCASSRPGQGIEAFFGQGTRLTVV.

This clone was observed once. The chain carries TRBV11-1 and TRBJ2-3, with a weak D call TRBD1 (6 bases). V was trimmed by 2 bases and J by 4 bases, leaving 16 bases between them. Germline loops: CDR1 SGHAT, CDR2 FQDESV (reference sequence). The CDR3 consists of 16 residues. CDR3 protein: CASSLRTARGADTQYF. CDR3 in DNA: TGTGCCAGCAGCTTAAGAACCGCCAGGGGAGCAGATACGCAGTATTTT. Supplemented by reference TRBV11-1 and TRBJ2-3, the full variable domain reads EAEVAQSPRYKITEKSQAVAFWCDPISGHATLYWYRQILGQGPELLVQFQDESVVDDSQLPKDRFSAERLKGVDSTLKIQPAELGDSAMYLCASSLRTARGADTQYFGPGTRLTVL.

This rearrangement joins TRBV28 to TRBJ1-4; D is unresolved. Trimming shortened V by 6 bases and J by 8 bases, and 10 bases separated the two germline ends. The length of the CDR3 is 12 residues. Looked up from germline, CDR1 is MDHEN and CDR2 is SYDVKM. CDR3 nucleotides: TGTGCCAGCAGCTCACTAGGGGAAAAACTGTTTTTT. It codes for CASSSLGEKLFF.

The genes are TRBV14 and TRBJ1-2; D remains ambiguous. This CDR3 has 14 amino acids. Trimming left V 0 bases short and J 4 bases short, with 9 bases between. Germline CDR1 and CDR2: SGHDN and FVKESK. The CDR3 sequence: CASSQDEGTYGYTF. The CDR3 region has the DNA TGTGCCAGCAGCCAAGACGAGGGTACCTATGGCTACACCTTC.

The CDR3 loop reads CASSLGGDQPQHF. In DNA form, the CDR3 reads TGTGCCAGCAGCTTAGGGGGAGATCAGCCCCAGCATTTT. This chain connects TRBV7-6 to TRBJ1-5; D gene unclear. The CDR3 runs 13 residues. With 1 base removed from V and 5 bases from J, the gap between germline ends came to 6 bases. The germline V gene encodes CDR1 SGHVS and CDR2 FNYEAQ.